The present T cell receptor (beta chain) was sequenced within a study of T cells in Graves' hyperthyroidism and ophthalmopathy. Findings of the study overall: Most expanded thyroid clonotypes above 0.001 recurred in blood.

As concerns this clonotype: Its antigen remains unidentified.

What was amplified from RNA transcripts were TCR beta CDR3 regions. During a first-round RT-PCR of the TCR CDR3, the HTBI primer set was used. One entry per CDR3 protein, called by TCRdb with MiXCR from the multiplex PCR reads. Here the sample spans 300,000 to 400,000 distinct CDR3 sequences, 21% being singletons. Germline V gives CDR1 SGHTS, CDR2 YDEGEE. The germline V and J ends were trimmed by 1 base and 0 bases, with 9 bases remaining between them. The CDR3 extends over 15 amino acids. The chain links TRBV5-8 to TRBJ2-3, with D uncertain. This receptor was taken from a woman in her forties or fifties with Graves' hyperthyroidism. Sequencing input: blood. CDR3 in amino acids: CASSLRLTSTDTQYF. The CDR3 bases are TGTGCCAGCAGCTTGAGACTGACTAGCACAGATACGCAGTATTTT.